The rows below give T cell receptor beta chains drawn from one sample of a study of blood T cell repertoires in COVID-19. The method was immunoSEQ multiplex PCR; TCRdb's version includes in-frame clones alone and lacks a portion of them. The sample contains more than 250,000 clones, about 88% of which appear only once. The material sequenced was peripheral blood. The receptors here all came from a man aged 18 to 30 with active or convalescent COVID-19. Each CDR3 is given with its conserved first and last residue. The order of the fields is J gene, clone size, V gene, D gene, CDR3 protein, CDR3 DNA. D genes are given only for firm matches. Only part of the rows carry a size: once, few, many, or a class if the clone is expanded.

j_call: TRBJ1-3
clone_size: -
v_call: TRBV5-4
d_call: -
cdr3_aa: CASSTSSGNTIYF
cdr3_nt: TGTGCCAGCAGCACTTCCTCTGGAAACACCATATATTTT

j_call: TRBJ1-1
clone_size: -
v_call: TRBV12-3/TRBV12-4
d_call: -
cdr3_aa: CASSWGVTEAFF
cdr3_nt: TGTGCCAGCAGTTGGGGGGTCACTGAAGCTTTCTTT

j_call: TRBJ1-5
clone_size: -
v_call: TRBV28
d_call: -
cdr3_aa: CASSLLQGIQPQHF
cdr3_nt: TGTGCCAGCAGTTTATTACAGGGCATTCAGCCCCAGCATTTT

j_call: TRBJ1-1
clone_size: -
v_call: TRBV29-1
d_call: -
cdr3_aa: CSAYSGNTEAFF
cdr3_nt: TGCAGCGCCTATTCGGGGAACACTGAAGCTTTCTTT

j_call: TRBJ1-1
clone_size: -
v_call: TRBV7-9
d_call: -
cdr3_aa: CASSFFDSPNTEAFF
cdr3_nt: TGTGCCAGCAGCTTTTTCGACAGCCCGAACACTGAAGCTTTCTTT

j_call: TRBJ2-2
clone_size: many
v_call: TRBV24-1
d_call: -
cdr3_aa: CATSDTRGTNTGELFF
cdr3_nt: TGTGCCACCAGTGATACGCGGGGAACTAACACCGGGGAGCTGTTTTTT

j_call: TRBJ2-1
clone_size: -
v_call: TRBV11-3
d_call: TRBD2
cdr3_aa: CASSLGFLAGGGNEQFF
cdr3_nt: TGTGCCAGCAGCTTAGGATTCCTAGCGGGGGGTGGCAATGAGCAGTTCTTC

j_call: TRBJ2-3
clone_size: few
v_call: TRBV3-1/TRBV3-2
d_call: -
cdr3_aa: CASSLGGTQYF
cdr3_nt: TGTGCCAGCAGCCTAGGGGGAACGCAGTATTTT

j_call: TRBJ2-7
clone_size: -
v_call: TRBV7-9
d_call: -
cdr3_aa: CASSVSGPYEQYF
cdr3_nt: TGTGCCAGCAGCGTCAGCGGACCATACGAGCAGTACTTC

j_call: TRBJ2-6
clone_size: -
v_call: TRBV4-1
d_call: -
cdr3_aa: CASSQDGTGFSSGANVLTF
cdr3_nt: TGCGCCAGCAGCCAAGATGGAACAGGCTTTAGCTCTGGGGCCAACGTCCTGACTTTC

j_call: TRBJ2-1
clone_size: -
v_call: TRBV29-1
d_call: TRBD2
cdr3_aa: CSVARTSGGYNEQFF
cdr3_nt: TGCAGCGTTGCCCGGACTAGCGGGGGCTACAATGAGCAGTTCTTC

j_call: TRBJ1-3
clone_size: few
v_call: TRBV5-6
d_call: -
cdr3_aa: CASSLRPGRNTIYF
cdr3_nt: TGTGCCAGCAGCTTGCGGCCAGGGCGAAACACCATATATTTT

j_call: TRBJ2-5
clone_size: -
v_call: TRBV5-1
d_call: -
cdr3_aa: CASRWRDQETQYF
cdr3_nt: TGCGCCAGCAGATGGAGGGACCAAGAGACCCAGTACTTC